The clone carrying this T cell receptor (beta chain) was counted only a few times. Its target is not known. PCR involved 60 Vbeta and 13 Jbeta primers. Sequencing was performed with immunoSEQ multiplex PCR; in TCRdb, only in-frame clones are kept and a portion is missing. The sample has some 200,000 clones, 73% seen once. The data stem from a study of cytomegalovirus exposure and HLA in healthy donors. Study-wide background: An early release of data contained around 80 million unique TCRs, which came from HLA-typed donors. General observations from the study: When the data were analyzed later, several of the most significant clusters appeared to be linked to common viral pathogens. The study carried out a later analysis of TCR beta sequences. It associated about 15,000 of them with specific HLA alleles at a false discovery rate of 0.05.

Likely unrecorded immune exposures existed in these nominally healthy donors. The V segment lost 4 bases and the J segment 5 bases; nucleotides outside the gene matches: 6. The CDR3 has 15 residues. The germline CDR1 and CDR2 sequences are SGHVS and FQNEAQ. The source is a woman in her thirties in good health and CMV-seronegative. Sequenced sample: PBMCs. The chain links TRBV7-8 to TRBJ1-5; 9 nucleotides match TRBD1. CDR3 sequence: CASSWGTGRDQPQHF. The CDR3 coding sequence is TGTGCCAGCAGCTGGGGGACAGGGCGTGATCAGCCCCAGCATTTT.